The clone carrying this T cell receptor beta chain was detected ten times or more. Antigen specificity is unknown. From the RT-PCR reads, TCRdb called clonotypes with MiXCR, one entry per CDR3 protein. The data contain 500,000 to 600,000 distinct CDR3 sequences, about an eighth of them singletons. The V gene lost 1 base and the J gene lost 6 bases, with 13 bases spanning the gap. Germline V CDR1 and CDR2: DFQATT, SNEGSKA (reference sequence). This CDR3 is 13 amino acids long. The data were obtained in a study of response to subunit inactivated influenza vaccine. Study results and caveats: Every seasonal influenza vaccination brings in few new T cells, the authors suggested.

The chain joins TRBV20-1 to TRBJ2-7, with a possible D match to TRBD2 (6 bases). This TCR derives from a man aged 50-59 years who received an inactivated influenza vaccine. The sequenced sample was PBMCs from blood, obtained on the day of vaccination. The CDR3 loop is CSARAGGNGEQYF. CDR3 DNA: TGCAGTGCTAGAGCTGGAGGGAACGGCGAGCAGTACTTC.